This is a list of T cell receptor beta chains from one sample in a study of early T cells in non-severe SARS-CoV-2 infection. From the 5' RACE reads, TCRdb called clonotypes with MiXCR, one entry per CDR3 protein. The table lists tens of thousands of distinct CDR3 sequences, about 8.2% of them singletons. Sequencing used whole blood. The receptors were sampled from an adult who was a healthcare worker with PCR-confirmed SARS-CoV-2 infection or an uninfected control (not recorded which). Each CDR3 is given with its conserved first and last residue. A D gene is named only where the DNA matches it firmly. A row's size may be missing; if present it is once, few, many or a size class.

>TRBV2|few|TRBJ2-1|TRBD2
TGTGCCAGCGAGGAGCGGGAGCACAATGAGCAGTTCTTC
CASEEREHNEQFF
>TRBV12-3/TRBV12-4|few|TRBJ2-7|TRBD2
TGTGCCAGCAGGACTAGCGTAGGGGGTTACGAGCAGTACTTC
CASRTSVGGYEQYF
>TRBV7-9|few|TRBJ2-5|NA
TGTGCCAGCAGCTCCCAGGGGCGGCAAGAGACCCAGTACTTC
CASSSQGRQETQYF
>TRBV6-2/TRBV6-3|NA|TRBJ2-1|TRBD1
TGTGCCAGCAGAACAGGGGTCTACAATGAGCAGTTCTTC
CASRTGVYNEQFF
>TRBV6-5|NA|TRBJ2-7|NA
TGTGCCAGCAGTCCCCCTGGCAGGGCGCTCTACGAGCAGTACTTC
CASSPPGRALYEQYF
>TRBV27|NA|TRBJ1-6|NA
TGTGCCAGCAGGTCCTCCTTAAGACAAACCTATAATTCACCCCTCCACTTT
CASRSSLRQTYNSPLHF
>TRBV21-1|few|TRBJ2-1|NA
TGTGAAGCCCCGAGCGGTCCCTACAATGAGCAGTTCTTC
CEAPSGPYNEQFF
>TRBV7-9|many|TRBJ1-4|NA
TGTGCCAGCAGCTTAGAGGGGACGTTGGAAGAAAAACTGTTTTTT
CASSLEGTLEEKLFF
>TRBV12-5|few|TRBJ1-2|NA
TGTGCTAGTGGTTTGCCACCCGGGGCCGCCAGGATAGGCTACACCTTC
CASGLPPGAARIGYTF
>TRBV5-5|many|TRBJ1-2|NA
TGTGCCAGCACCCTAGGACCCGGGAGCAACTATGGCTACACCTTC
CASTLGPGSNYGYTF
>TRBV12-3/TRBV12-4|few|TRBJ2-5|NA
TGTGCCAGCAGTTTAGAGCCTCCCGGAGGAGAGACCCAGTACTTC
CASSLEPPGGETQYF
>TRBV25-1|NA|TRBJ2-3|NA
TGTGCCAGCAGTGAATTTCGGGGCACAGATACGCAGTATTTT
CASSEFRGTDTQYF
>TRBV6-6|NA|TRBJ1-6|NA
TGTGCCAGCAGTCTCGGGGCTGGAAATTCACCCCTCCACTTT
CASSLGAGNSPLHF
>TRBV7-6|NA|TRBJ2-5|TRBD2
TGTGCCAGCAGCTCGACTAGCCAGTTGGGGACCCAGTACTTC
CASSSTSQLGTQYF
>TRBV6-5|many|TRBJ1-5|NA
TGTGCCAGCAGTTACTCGCAGGGAAGCAATCAGCCCCAGCATTTT
CASSYSQGSNQPQHF
>TRBV27|many|TRBJ2-1|TRBD2
TGTGCCAGCAGTCACTTAGCGGGACCTCATGAGCAGTTCTTC
CASSHLAGPHEQFF
>TRBV2|many|TRBJ2-7|TRBD2
TGTGCCAGCAGCGGACTAGCGGTCTACGAGCAGTACTTC
CASSGLAVYEQYF
>TRBV6-5|many|TRBJ1-2|NA
TGTGCCAGCAGTTACGACTACTCCGGGAGGACTAACTATGGCTACACCTTC
CASSYDYSGRTNYGYTF
>TRBV18|many|TRBJ1-2|NA
TGTGCCAGCTCACCTTTACCCATTACGGACAACTATGGCTACACCTTC
CASSPLPITDNYGYTF
>TRBV4-3|NA|TRBJ2-1|NA
TGCGCCAGCAGCCAAGATGCGGGGTCTAGCTCCTACAATGAGCAGTTCTTC
CASSQDAGSSSYNEQFF
>TRBV29-1|many|TRBJ2-7|NA
TGCAGCGTTGCCCCGCGCGATTACGAGCAGTACTTC
CSVAPRDYEQYF
>TRBV7-2|NA|TRBJ1-3|TRBD1
TGTGCCAGCAGCTTACAGGGGGCTGGAAACACCATATATTTT
CASSLQGAGNTIYF
>TRBV12-3/TRBV12-4|NA|TRBJ2-1|NA
TGTGCCAGCAGTTTAGGGAGCAATGAGCAGTTCTTC
CASSLGSNEQFF
>TRBV24-1|few|TRBJ2-1|TRBD2
TGTGCCACCAGTCCATCACTAGCGGGCTACAATGAGCAGTTCTTC
CATSPSLAGYNEQFF
>TRBV12-3/TRBV12-4|few|TRBJ1-5|TRBD1
TGTGCCAGCAGTTTACGGGACAGGGTCTCGGCCCAGCATTTT
CASSLRDRVSAQHF
>TRBV7-3|few|TRBJ2-1|NA
TGTGCCAGCAGCCCTCCTAGGGGGGTAAAGGAGCAGTTCTTC
CASSPPRGVKEQFF
>TRBV7-8|NA|TRBJ2-3|NA
TGTGCCAGCAGCCTACGCGGGCGAGGAGTAGATACGCAGTATTTT
CASSLRGRGVDTQYF
>TRBV28|many|TRBJ2-5|NA
TGTGCCAGCAGTCTTGTGGCTACGGAGACCCAGTACTTC
CASSLVATETQYF
>TRBV25-1|many|TRBJ2-1|TRBD1
TGTGCCAGCAGCCCATCGGGACAGGGTGACAATGAGCAGTTCTTC
CASSPSGQGDNEQFF
>TRBV2|many|TRBJ2-7|NA
TGTGCCAGCAGGAAAGGTGGTTACGTAAACTACGAGCAGTACTTC
CASRKGGYVNYEQYF
>TRBV11-3|few|TRBJ2-2|NA
TGTGCCAGCAGCTTACAGTCCGGGACATCCACCGGGGAGCTGTTTTTT
CASSLQSGTSTGELFF
>TRBV7-9|many|TRBJ2-7|TRBD1
TGTGCCAGCAGCTCCGACAGGGCATTCGAGCAGTACTTC
CASSSDRAFEQYF
>TRBV6-1|NA|TRBJ1-1|NA
TGTGCCAGCTTGATTACCGGGAACACTGAAGCTTTCTTT
CASLITGNTEAFF
>TRBV9|many|TRBJ2-1|TRBD1
TGTGCCAGCTCACACCGGGACAGAAACTACAATGAGCAGTTCTTC
CASSHRDRNYNEQFF
>TRBV7-2|few|TRBJ2-1|TRBD2
TGTGCCAGCAGCCAGAGCGGGGGGGTACTGAGCTCCTACAATGAGCAGTTCTTC
CASSQSGGVLSSYNEQFF
>TRBV7-9|few|TRBJ2-1|TRBD2
TGTGCCAGCAGCCTCCAAAGTTTAGCGGGGTCCTACAATGAGCAGTTCTTC
CASSLQSLAGSYNEQFF
>TRBV29-1|medium-sized|TRBJ1-5|TRBD1
TGCAGCGCTACGACAGGGGAGGGCAATCAGCCCCAGCATTTT
CSATTGEGNQPQHF
>TRBV5-1|many|TRBJ2-2|NA
TGCGCCAGCAGCTTGTGGTTTAAGGTCCGACTAACGGCGAACACCGGGGAGCTGTTTTTT
CASSLWFKVRLTANTGELFF
>TRBV3-1|few|TRBJ2-3|TRBD2
TGTGCCAGCAGCCAAGGGGCGGGGGGGCCGAGCACAGATACGCAGTATTTT
CASSQGAGGPSTDTQYF